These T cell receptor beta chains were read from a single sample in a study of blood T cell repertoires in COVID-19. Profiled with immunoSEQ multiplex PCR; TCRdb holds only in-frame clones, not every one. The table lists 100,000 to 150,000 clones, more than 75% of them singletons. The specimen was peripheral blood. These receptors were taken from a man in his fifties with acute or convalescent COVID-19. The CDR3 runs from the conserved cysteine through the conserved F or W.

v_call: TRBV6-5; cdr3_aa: CASSYALRDTQYF
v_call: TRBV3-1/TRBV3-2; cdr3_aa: CASSLLTGDNEQYF
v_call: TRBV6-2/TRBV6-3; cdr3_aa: CASSSTGGLYEQYF
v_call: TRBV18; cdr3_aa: CASSSGPTSGFSYNEQFF
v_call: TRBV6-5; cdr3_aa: CASSRQENYEQYF
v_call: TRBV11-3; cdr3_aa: CASSLSYAYEQYF
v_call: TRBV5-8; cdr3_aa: CASSWPTETDTQYF
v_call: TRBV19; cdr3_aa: CASSIRGMGNTIYF
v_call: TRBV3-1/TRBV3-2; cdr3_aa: CASSQVPYEQFF
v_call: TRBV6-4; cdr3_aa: CASSPTGGNTEAFF
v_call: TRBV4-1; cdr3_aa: CASSQLAGVNNEQFF
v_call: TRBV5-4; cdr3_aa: CASSLTGGEDTEAFF
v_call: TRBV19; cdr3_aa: CASSIGSSMNTEAFF
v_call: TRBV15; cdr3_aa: CATSRDGLAESNTGELFF
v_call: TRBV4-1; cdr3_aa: CASSQSGKNPAGNEQFF
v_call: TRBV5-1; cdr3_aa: CASSSDNSYEQYF
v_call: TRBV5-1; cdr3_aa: CASSLDAPKGVNEKLFF
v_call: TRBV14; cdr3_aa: CASSQRGTGSSGYTF
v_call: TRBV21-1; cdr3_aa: CASSAYQVGSNQPQHF
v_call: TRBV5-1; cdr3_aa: CASSVVPTASNEQFF
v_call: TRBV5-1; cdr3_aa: CASSFGPPAANEKLFF
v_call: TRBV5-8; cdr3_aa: CASSSGLQYTGNTIYF
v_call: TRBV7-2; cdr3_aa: CASSLAAGNEQFF
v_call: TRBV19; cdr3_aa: CASSQKQMSSGKSGREQFF
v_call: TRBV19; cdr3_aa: CASSTTRLAGSVTQYF
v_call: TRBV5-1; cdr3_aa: CASSSTGGRYEQYF
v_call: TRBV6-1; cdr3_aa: CASSWTGFGTQYF
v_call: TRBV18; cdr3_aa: CASSRTGDEKLFF
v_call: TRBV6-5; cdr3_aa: CASSQGLGGNTIYF
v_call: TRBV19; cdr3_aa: CASNLGQGANYGYTF
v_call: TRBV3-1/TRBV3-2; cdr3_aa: CASSRRLAVDNEQFF
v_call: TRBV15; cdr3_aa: CATATGLGYGYTF
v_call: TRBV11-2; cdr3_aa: CASRTLRSGRVYEQYF
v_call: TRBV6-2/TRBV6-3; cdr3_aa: CASSEGAPSEQYF
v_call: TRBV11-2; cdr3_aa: CASSFPLGTSGSRQETQYF
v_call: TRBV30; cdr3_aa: CAWRGSDRAYEQYF
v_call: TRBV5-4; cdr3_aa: CASTTTSGSFSYEQYF
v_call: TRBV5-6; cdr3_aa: CASSQTGIRYNEQFF
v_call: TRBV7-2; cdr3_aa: CASSPLHSNSGTQYF
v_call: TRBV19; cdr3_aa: CASSIRGLGNTIYF
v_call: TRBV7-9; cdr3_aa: CASSAKGDRATDTQYF
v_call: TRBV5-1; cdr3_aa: CASSYGLSSYNEQFF
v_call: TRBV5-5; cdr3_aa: CASSLSGTGELFF
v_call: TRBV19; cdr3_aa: CASSMRAGAGWTGELFF
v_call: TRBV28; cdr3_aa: CASSFGTHYGYTF
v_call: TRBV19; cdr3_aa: CASSIYSYGYTF
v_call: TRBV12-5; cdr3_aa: CASGLPGGTDTQYF
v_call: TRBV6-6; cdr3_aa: CASSYLRDHSYEQYF
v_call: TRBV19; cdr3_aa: CASSIGRQETQYF
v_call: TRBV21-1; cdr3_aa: CASSKAVGQGRNEQFF
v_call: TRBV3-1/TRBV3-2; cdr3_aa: CASSRTKLTGTDTQYF
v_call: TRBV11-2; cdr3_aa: CASSPRQGSQYF
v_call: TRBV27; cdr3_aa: CASSEREGYEQYF
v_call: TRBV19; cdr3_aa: CASRLLAGAVDTQYF
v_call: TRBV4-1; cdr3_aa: CASSQDGQFNQPQHF
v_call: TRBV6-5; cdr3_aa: CASRIGTGVSEQYF
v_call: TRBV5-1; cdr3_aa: CASSFPRTTGELFF
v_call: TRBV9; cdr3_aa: CASSVDRADGYNEQFF
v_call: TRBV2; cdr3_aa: CASSVASGANVLTF
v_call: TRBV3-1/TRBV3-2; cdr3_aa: CASSQVGVQPQHF